Sequencing of this T cell receptor beta chain was carried out in a study of blood T cells in healthy people across ages. Germline V CDR1 and CDR2: SGHVS, FQNEAQ. J was trimmed by 4 bases and V by 5 bases; bases with no gene match: 10. CDR3 length: 16 amino acids. A second roughly 6 to 12 cycle PCR used barcoded and J-beta primers. TCRdb itself ran the 5' RACE reads through MiXCR, one entry per CDR3 protein. The sample carries 800,000 to 950,000 distinct CDR3 sequences, almost 30% recorded once. In addition, the sample was reused for a study of T cells of mothers and their children. From that second work: Input to cDNA synthesis comprised all extracted RNA, at a ratio of about 1.5 ug per 15 ul. For each mother, over 8 million TCR beta CDR3 reads were obtained, and for each child, approximately 3 million. Related mother-child pairs shared slightly more overlap than unrelated pairs, but the difference was non-significant.

The TCR comes from a woman in her forties in good health. The genes are TRBV7-8 and TRBJ2-3, with 9 bases fitting TRBD2. The sequenced sample consisted of blood. The CDR3 loop reads CASSPPGLATPDTQYF. The DNA of the CDR3 is TGTGCCAGCAGCCCTCCGGGACTAGCAACCCCAGATACGCAGTATTTT.